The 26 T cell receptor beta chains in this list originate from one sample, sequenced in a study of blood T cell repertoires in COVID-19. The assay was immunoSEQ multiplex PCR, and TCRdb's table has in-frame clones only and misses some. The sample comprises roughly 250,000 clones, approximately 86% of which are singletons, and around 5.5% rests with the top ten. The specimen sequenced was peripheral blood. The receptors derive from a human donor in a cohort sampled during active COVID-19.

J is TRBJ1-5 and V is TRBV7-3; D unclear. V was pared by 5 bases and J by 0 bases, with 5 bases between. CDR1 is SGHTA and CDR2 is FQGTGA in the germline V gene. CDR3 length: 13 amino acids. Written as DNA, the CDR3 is TGTGCCAGCAGCCTAGATAGCAATCAGCCCCAGCATTTT. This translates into CASSLDSNQPQHF.

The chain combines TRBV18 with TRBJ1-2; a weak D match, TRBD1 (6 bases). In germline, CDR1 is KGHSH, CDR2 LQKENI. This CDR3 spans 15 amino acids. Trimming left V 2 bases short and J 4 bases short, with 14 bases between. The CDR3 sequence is CASSPGRGMSYGYTF. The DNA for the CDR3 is TGTGCCAGCTCACCAGGGAGGGGGATGAGCTATGGCTACACCTTC. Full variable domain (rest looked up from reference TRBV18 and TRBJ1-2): NAGVMQNPRHLVRRRGQEARLRCSPMKGHSHVYWYRQLPEEGLKFMVYLQKENIIDESGMPKERFSAEFPKEGPSILRIQQVVRGDSAAYFCASSPGRGMSYGYTFGSGTRLTVV.

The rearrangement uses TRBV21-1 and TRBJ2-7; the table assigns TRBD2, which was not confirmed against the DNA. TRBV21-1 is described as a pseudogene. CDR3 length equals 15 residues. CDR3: CASTPRSGSSYEQYF. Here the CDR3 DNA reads TGTGCCAGCACCCCCCGGTCCGGTAGCTCCTACGAGCAGTACTTC.

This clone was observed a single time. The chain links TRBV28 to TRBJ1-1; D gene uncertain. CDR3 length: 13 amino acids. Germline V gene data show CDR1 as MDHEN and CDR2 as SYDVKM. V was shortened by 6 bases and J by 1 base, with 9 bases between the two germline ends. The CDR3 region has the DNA TGTGCCAGCAGCCAGGTAGAGAACACTGAAGCTTTCTTT. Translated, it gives CASSQVENTEAFF.

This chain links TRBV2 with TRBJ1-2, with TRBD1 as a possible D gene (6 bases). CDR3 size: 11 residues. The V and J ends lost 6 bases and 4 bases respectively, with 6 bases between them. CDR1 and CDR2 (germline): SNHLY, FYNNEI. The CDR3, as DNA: TGTGCCAGCAGACAGGGCTATGGCTACACCTTC. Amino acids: CASRQGYGYTF.

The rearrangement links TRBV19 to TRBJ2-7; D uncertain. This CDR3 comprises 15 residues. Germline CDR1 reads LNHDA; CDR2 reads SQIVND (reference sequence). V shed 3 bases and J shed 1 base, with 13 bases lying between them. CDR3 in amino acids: CASSMGSHSSYEQYF. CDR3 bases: TGTGCCAGTAGTATGGGCAGCCATTCGTCCTACGAGCAGTACTTC.

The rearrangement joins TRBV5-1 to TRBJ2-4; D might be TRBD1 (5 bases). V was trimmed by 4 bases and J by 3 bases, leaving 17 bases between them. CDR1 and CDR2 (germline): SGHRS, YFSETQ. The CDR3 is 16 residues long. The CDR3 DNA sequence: TGCGCCAGCAGCCCTCTGAGCAGGGCGGTCAAAAACATTCAGTACTTC. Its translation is CASSPLSRAVKNIQYF.

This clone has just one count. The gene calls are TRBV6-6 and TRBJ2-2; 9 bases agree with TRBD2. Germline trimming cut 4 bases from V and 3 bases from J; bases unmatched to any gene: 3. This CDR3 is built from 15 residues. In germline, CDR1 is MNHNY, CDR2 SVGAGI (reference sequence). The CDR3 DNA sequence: TGTGCCAGCAGTTTAAGCGGGAGGTACACCGGGGAGCTGTTTTTT. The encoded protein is CASSLSGRYTGELFF.

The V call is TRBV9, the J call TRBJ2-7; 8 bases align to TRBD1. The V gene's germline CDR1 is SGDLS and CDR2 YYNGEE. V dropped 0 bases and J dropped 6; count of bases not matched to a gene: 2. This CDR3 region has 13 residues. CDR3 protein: CASSVGTGLEQYF. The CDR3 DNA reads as TGTGCCAGCAGCGTAGGGACAGGGCTCGAGCAGTACTTC. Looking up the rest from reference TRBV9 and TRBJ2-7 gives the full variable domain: DSGVTQTPKHLITATGQRVTLRCSPRSGDLSVYWYQQSLDQGLQFLIQYYNGEERAKGNILERFSAQQFPDLHSELNLSSLELGDSALYFCASSVGTGLEQYFGPGTRLTVT.

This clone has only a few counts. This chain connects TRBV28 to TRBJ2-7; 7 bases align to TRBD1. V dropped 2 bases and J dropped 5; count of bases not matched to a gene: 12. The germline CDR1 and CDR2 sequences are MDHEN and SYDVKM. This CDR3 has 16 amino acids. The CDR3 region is CASSLGYRGLTDEQYF. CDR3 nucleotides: TGTGCCAGCAGTTTAGGGTACAGGGGTCTGACGGACGAGCAGTACTTC.

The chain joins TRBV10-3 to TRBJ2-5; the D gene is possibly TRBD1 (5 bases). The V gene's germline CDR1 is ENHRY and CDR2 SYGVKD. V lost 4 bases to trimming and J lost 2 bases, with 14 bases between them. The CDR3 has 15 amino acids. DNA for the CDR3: TGTGCCATCAGTGTAAATCAGGGCTTACAAGAGACCCAGTACTTC. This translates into CAISVNQGLQETQYF.

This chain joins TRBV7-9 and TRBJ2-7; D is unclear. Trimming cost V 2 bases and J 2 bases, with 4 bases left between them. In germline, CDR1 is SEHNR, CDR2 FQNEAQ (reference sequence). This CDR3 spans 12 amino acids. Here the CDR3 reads CASSLSTYEQYF. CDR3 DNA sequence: TGTGCCAGCAGCTTATCTACCTACGAGCAGTACTTC.

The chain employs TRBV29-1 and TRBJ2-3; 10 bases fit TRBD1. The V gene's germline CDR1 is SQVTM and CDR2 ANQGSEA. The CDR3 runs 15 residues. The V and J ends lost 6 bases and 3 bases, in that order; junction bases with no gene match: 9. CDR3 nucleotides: TGCAGCGTGGGACTGGGACAGGGGCTTACAGATACGCAGTATTTT. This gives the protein CSVGLGQGLTDTQYF.

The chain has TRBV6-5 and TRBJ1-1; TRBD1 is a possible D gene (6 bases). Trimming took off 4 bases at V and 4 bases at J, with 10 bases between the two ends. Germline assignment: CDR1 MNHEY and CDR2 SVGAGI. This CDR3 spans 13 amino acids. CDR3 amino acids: CASSWGRGTEAFF. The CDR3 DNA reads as TGTGCCAGCAGTTGGGGGCGAGGCACTGAAGCTTTCTTT.

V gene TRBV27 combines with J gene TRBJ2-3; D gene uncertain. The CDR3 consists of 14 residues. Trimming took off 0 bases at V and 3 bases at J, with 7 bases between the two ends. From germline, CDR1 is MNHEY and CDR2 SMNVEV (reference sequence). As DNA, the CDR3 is TGTGCCAGCAGTTTATCTAGAGCAACAGATACGCAGTATTTT. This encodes CASSLSRATDTQYF.

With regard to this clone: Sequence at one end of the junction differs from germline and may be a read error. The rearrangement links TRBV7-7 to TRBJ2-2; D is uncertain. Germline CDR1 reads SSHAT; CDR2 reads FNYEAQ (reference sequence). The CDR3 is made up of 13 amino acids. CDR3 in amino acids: CASSFIGTGELFF. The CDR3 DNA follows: TGTGCTAGCAGCTTTATCGGTACCGGGGAGCTGTTTTTT.

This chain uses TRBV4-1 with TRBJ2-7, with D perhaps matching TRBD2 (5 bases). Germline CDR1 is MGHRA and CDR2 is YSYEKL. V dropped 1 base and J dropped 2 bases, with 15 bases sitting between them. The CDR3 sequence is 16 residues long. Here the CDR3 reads CASSQGRLADPYEQYF. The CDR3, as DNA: TGCGCCAGCAGCCAAGGGCGCCTAGCCGATCCCTACGAGCAGTACTTC.

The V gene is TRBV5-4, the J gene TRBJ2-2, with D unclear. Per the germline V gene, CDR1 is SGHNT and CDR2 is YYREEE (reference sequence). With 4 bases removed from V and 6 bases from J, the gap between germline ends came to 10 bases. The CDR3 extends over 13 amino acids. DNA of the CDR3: TGTGCCAGCAGCCCCCGAGAAGCCGGGGAGCTGTTTTTT. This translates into CASSPREAGELFF.

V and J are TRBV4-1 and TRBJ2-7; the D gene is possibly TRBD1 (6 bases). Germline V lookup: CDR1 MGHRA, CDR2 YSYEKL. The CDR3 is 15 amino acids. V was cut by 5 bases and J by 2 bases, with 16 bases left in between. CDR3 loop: CASSDFLDSAYEQYF. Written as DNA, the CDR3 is TGCGCCAGCAGCGACTTCTTGGACAGTGCCTACGAGCAGTACTTC.

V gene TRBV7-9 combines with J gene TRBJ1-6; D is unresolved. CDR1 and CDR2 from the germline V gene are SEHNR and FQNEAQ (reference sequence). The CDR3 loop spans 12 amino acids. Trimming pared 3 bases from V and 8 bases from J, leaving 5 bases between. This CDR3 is CASSLADSPLHF. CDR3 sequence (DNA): TGTGCCAGCAGCTTGGCCGATTCACCCCTCCACTTT. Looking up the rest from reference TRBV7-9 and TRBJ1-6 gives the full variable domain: DTGVSQNPRHKITKRGQNVTFRCDPISEHNRLYWYRQTLGQGPEFLTYFQNEAQLEKSRLLSDRFSAERPKGSFSTLEIQRTEQGDSAMYLCASSLADSPLHFGNGTRLTVT.

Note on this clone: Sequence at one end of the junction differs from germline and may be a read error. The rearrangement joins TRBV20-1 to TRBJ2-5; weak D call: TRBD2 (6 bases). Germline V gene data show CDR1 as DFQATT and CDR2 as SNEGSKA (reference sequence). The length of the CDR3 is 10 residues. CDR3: CSASNRDSNF. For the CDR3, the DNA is TGCAGTGCTAGTAACCGGGACTCCAACTTC.

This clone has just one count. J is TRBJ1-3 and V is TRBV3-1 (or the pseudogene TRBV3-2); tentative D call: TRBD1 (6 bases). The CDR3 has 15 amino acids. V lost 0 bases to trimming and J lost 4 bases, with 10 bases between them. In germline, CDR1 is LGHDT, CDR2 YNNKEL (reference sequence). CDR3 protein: CASSQDGRGGNTIYF. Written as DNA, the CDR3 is TGTGCCAGCAGCCAAGATGGGAGGGGGGGAAACACCATATATTTT.

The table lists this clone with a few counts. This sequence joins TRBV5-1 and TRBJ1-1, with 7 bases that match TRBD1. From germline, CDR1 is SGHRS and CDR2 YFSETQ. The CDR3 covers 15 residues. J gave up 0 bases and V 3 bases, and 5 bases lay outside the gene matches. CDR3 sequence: CASSSVQGMNTEAFF. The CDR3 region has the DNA TGCGCCAGCAGCTCCGTACAGGGGATGAACACTGAAGCTTTCTTT. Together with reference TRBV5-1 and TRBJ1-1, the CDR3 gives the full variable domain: KAGVTQTPRYLIKTRGQQVTLSCSPISGHRSVSWYQQTPGQGLQFLFEYFSETQRNKGNFPGRFSGRQFSNSRSEMNVSTLELGDSALYLCASSSVQGMNTEAFFGQGTRLTVV.

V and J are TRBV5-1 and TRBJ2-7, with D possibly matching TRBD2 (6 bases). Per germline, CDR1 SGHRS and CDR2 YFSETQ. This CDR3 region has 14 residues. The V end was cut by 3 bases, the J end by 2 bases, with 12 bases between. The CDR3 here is CASSSAGRTYEQYF. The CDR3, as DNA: TGCGCCAGCAGCTCTGCAGGGAGGACCTACGAGCAGTACTTC.

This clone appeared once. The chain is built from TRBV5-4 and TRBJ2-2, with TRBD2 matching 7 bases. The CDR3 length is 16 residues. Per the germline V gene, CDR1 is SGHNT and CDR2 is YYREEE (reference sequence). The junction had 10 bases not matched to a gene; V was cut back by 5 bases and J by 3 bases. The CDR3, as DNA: TGTGCCAGCAGTCCATGGACTAGTCGCGACACCGGGGAGCTGTTTTTT. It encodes CASSPWTSRDTGELFF.

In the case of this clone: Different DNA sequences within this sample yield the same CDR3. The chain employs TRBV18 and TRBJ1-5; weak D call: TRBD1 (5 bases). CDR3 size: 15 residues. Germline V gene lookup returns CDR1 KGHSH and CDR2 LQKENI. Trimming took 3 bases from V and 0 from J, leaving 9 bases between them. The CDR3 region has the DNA TGTGCCAGCTCACCGGGAGGGGTTAGCAATCAGCCCCAGCATTTT. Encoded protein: CASSPGGVSNQPQHF.